This T cell receptor (beta chain) was captured in a study of blood T cells in healthy people across ages (dated by TCRdb to the mid-2010s). Describing the broader study: In model experiments, template switching captured about one uniquely barcoded TCR beta cDNA molecule for every two T cells. To avoid experimental bias, donors of different ages were distributed randomly across sequencing lanes. The study analyzed two additional independent replicas of 1 million unique cDNA reads from the same blood draw for two donors, one aged 18 to 29 and one aged 80 or older. The study measured age-related changes in TCR beta repertoire diversity using deep sequencing normalized with unique cDNA molecular identifiers. The donors were divided into four age groups: young (average approximately 16 years), middle-aged (almost 40), aged (around 67) and long-lived (around 80).

The study at large found these results: Total diversity estimates from one million sequenced T cells were considered lower bounds and underestimates. Compared with the aged group, the long-lived group had more naive CD4+ T cells, fewer expanded clones and increased TCR diversity, a pattern suggesting age selection. Bulk unsorted PBMC profiling prevented conclusive comparison of naive and antigen-experienced compartments. Observed TCR beta diversity correlated strongly with the percentage of naive T cells measured by flow cytometry. As age increased, observed TCR beta diversity per million T cells dropped in a roughly linear way, and a significant reduction was already evident by age 40. The CMV infection status of donors was not known, potentially confounding age-related changes in expanded clonotypes.

The receptor library was made with 5' RACE. The instrument given in TCRdb is Illumina HiSeq 2500. A second PCR of roughly 6 to 12 cycles was run with a J-beta primer mix and a sample-barcoded 5' primer. A unique molecular identifier was introduced onto each TCR beta cDNA molecule by a template-switch 5' adaptor carrying 12 random nucleotides. Each sample yielded at least 3 million CDR3-containing paired-end reads. First-strand cDNA synthesis was performed from all RNA using the Mint cDNA synthesis kit, with priming by a TRBC-specific oligonucleotide. Following uracil-DNA glycosylase treatment, all cDNA underwent a first 18-cycle PCR with the universal primers M1SS and BC2_uni_R. On the authors' methods: Normalization of each sample was performed by random selection of 1 million high-quality reads, each carrying a distinct molecular identifier. Instead of being binned into consensus sequences, reads that shared molecular identifiers were thrown out. CDR3 identification, clonotype clustering and error correction used MiTCR with a Q25 quality threshold and the strictest error-elimination algorithm. A nonparametric unseen species model with Euler transformation was used to estimate lower-bound total TCR beta diversity. Using fastp trimming at Q25 and MiXCR clonotype assembly, TCRdb reanalyzed the public sequencing data and kept in-frame beta chains. Identical CDR3 protein sequences are pooled into one entry, listed with their most common genes and DNA. The V and J calls were not made by the authors but by TCRdb's processing. Here the sample has hundreds of thousands of distinct CDR3 sequences; roughly three fifths occur a single time. The ten largest clones represent over 30% of the sample.

There are a few counts of this clonotype. The target of this receptor is not known. The input lacks base qualities; no much larger clone sits a single base away. Systemically healthy Caucasian individuals from Russia, around 39 in total and aged about 6 to 95 years, were included as donors. Approximately 10 milliliters of peripheral blood were collected from each donor into EDTA-treated Vacutainer tubes. Ficoll-Paque density-gradient centrifugation was used to isolate PBMCs, with at least 7 million per sample. Trizol reagent was used to extract total RNA from the PBMCs, yielding at least 6 micrograms per sample. The percentages of naive CD45RAhigh/CD27high T cells were determined by flow cytometry on a PBMC aliquot from every donor. Measured from the cysteine to the phenylalanine, the CDR3 is 15 residues long. Of all the DNA, just the CDR3 is kept, 45 bases in frame from base 1. CDR1 and CDR2 (ENHRY, SYGVKD) derive from the germline V gene. Germline trimming amounts to 9 bases on V and 7 bases on J, with 14 as the count of junction bases outside the gene matches.

The TCR originated in a man between 60 and 70 years old in good health. Sequenced sample: blood. The chain uses TRBV10-3 and TRBJ2-1, and 8 junction bases match TRBD2. The CDR3 protein: CAMRLGAGAENEQFF. In nucleotides, the sequence is TGTGCCATGAGATTAGGAGCGGGGGCGGAGAATGAGCAGTTCTTC.